These 19 T cell receptor beta chains were sequenced from one sample in a study of identical twins. TCRdb re-called the 5' RACE reads with MiXCR, one entry per CDR3 protein. The sample lists more than 400,000 distinct CDR3 sequences; approximately 16% were seen once. The same sample was also studied in work on yellow fever vaccine responses in identical twins.

Sequenced: CD4+ T cells sorted from blood. These receptors were taken from a woman under 30 in good health.

This clonotype was detected only a few times. This chain uses TRBV20-1 with TRBJ2-4; TRBD2 matches at 12 bases. Germline CDR1 is DFQATT and CDR2 is SNEGSKA (reference sequence). CDR3 length equals 15 residues. V lost 5 bases and J lost 3; bases outside the gene matches: 5. The CDR3 DNA is TGCAGTGCTCTCATACTAGCGGGGGGCAAAAACATTCAGTACTTC. Amino acid sequence: CSALILAGGKNIQYF.

This clonotype was seen a handful of times. The gene calls are TRBV2 and TRBJ2-3; 12 bases map to TRBD2. Trimming removed 6 bases from V and 4 bases from J; junction bases left unmatched: 11. The CDR3 contains 17 residues. CDR1 is SNHLY and CDR2 is FYNNEI in the germline V gene. In DNA form, the CDR3 reads TGTGCCAGCAGGGTCAGACTAGCGGGAGCCCCGCCAGATACGCAGTATTTT. Translating gives CASRVRLAGAPPDTQYF.

Here the CDR3 DNA reads TGTGCCAGCGCGAACACCGGGGAGCTGTTTTTT. Protein sequence: CASANTGELFF. The V call is TRBV14, the J call TRBJ2-2; no definite D call. CDR3 length equals 11 residues. The V gene's germline CDR1 is SGHDN and CDR2 FVKESK. Trimming cost V 8 bases and J 0 bases, with 1 base left between them.

Only a few counts were recorded for this clonotype. The chain employs TRBV14 and TRBJ1-6; no firm D call. Germline values: CDR1 SGHDN, CDR2 FVKESK. The CDR3 loop spans 13 amino acids. With 8 bases removed from V and 3 bases from J, the gap between germline ends came to 8 bases. CDR3 bases: TGTGCCAGCCGGGGTAACTATAATTCACCCCTCCACTTT. Its translation: CASRGNYNSPLHF.

The table lists this clonotype with a few counts. The rearrangement links TRBV12-3 or TRBV12-4 to TRBJ1-2; no definite D call. V lost 2 bases, J lost 1 base, and 8 bases lay in between. This CDR3 is 14 amino acids long. CDR3 in amino acids: CASSLRADNYGYTF. DNA of the CDR3: TGTGCCAGCAGTTTACGGGCAGATAACTATGGCTACACCTTC.

This rearrangement joins TRBV12-3 or TRBV12-4 to TRBJ2-1; TRBD2 agrees at 9 bases. The CDR3 is 17 amino acids. With V trimmed by 2 bases and J by 5 bases, 10 bases remained unmatched. The CDR3 nucleotides are TGTGCCAGCAGTTTAAGGTGGGGCGGGAGGGCCAACAATGAGCAGTTCTTC. Its translation is CASSLRWGGRANNEQFF.

The CDR3, as DNA: TGTGCCATCAAAGGGAGTTGGGACACCGGGGAGCTGTTTTTT. The encoded protein is CAIKGSWDTGELFF. The V call is TRBV10-3, the J call TRBJ2-2; a possible D gene is TRBD2 (5 bases). This CDR3 contains 14 residues. Trimming took off 7 bases at V and 3 bases at J, with 12 bases between the two ends. Germline V gene lookup returns CDR1 ENHRY and CDR2 SYGVKD.

This clonotype was recorded a few times. The chain couples TRBV20-1 to TRBJ2-5; D uncertain. Deletions cut 7 bases from V and 4 bases from J, with 10 bases between. Germline assignment: CDR1 DFQATT and CDR2 SNEGSKA (reference sequence). This CDR3 has 11 residues. Here the CDR3 reads CSELRLETQYF. The CDR3 DNA is TGCAGTGAGCTGCGTTTAGAGACCCAGTACTTC.

This clonotype was observed a few times. The chain employs TRBV6-1 and TRBJ1-6; a possible D gene is TRBD1 (6 bases). The V end was cut by 7 bases, the J end by 7 bases, with 17 bases between. The CDR3 length is 15 residues. Germline CDR1 and CDR2: MNHNS and SASEGT. In DNA, the CDR3 is TGTGCCAGCACGCGCTGGGACACGGGAAATTCACCCCTCCACTTT. It yields the protein CASTRWDTGNSPLHF.

This clonotype came up a few times. This chain connects TRBV12-3 or TRBV12-4 to TRBJ2-7; possibly TRBD2 for D (6 bases). V was pared by 6 bases and J by 6 bases, with 12 bases between. This CDR3 spans 12 amino acids. The CDR3 here is CASSSGVGEQYV. Here the CDR3 DNA reads TGTGCCAGCAGCTCGGGGGTAGGCGAGCAGTACGTC.

There are many counts of this clonotype. The CDR3 coding sequence is TGCGCCAGCAGCCCCCCCGGGACAGGGAGCACTGAAGCTTTCTTT. Its translation: CASSPPGTGSTEAFF. The chain couples TRBV5-1 to TRBJ1-1; 9 nucleotides match TRBD1. Per the germline V gene, CDR1 is SGHRS and CDR2 is YFSETQ. Trimming took 4 bases from V and 4 from J; bases not matched to a gene: 8. The CDR3 is 15 residues long.

In its sample, this clonotype was seen a few times. The CDR3 region is CASSYRAVTDTQYF. The CDR3 nucleotides are TGTGCCAGCAGTTACCGCGCAGTCACAGATACGCAGTATTTT. The J gene is TRBJ2-3, the V gene TRBV6-5; D remains ambiguous. Germline loops: CDR1 MNHEY, CDR2 SVGAGI. V lost 2 bases and J 2 bases, leaving 8 bases between the germline ends. The CDR3 extends over 14 amino acids.

The J gene is TRBJ2-5, the V gene TRBV15, with 7 bases lining up with TRBD1. Trimming took 3 bases from V and 5 from J; bases not matched to a gene: 9. The CDR3 is 15 amino acids. In germline, CDR1 is LNHNV, CDR2 YYDKDF (reference sequence). The CDR3 nucleotides read TGTGCCACCAGCAGCTCGACAGGGAGCTTGGAGACCCAGTACTTC. This sequence encodes CATSSSTGSLETQYF.

This clonotype has just a few counts. The chain is built from TRBV6-5 and TRBJ2-7, with TRBD1 matching 11 bases. V shed 0 bases, J shed 5 bases, and the junction held 3 bases outside the gene matches. CDR1 and CDR2 (germline): MNHEY, SVGAGI. The CDR3 length is 15 residues. The CDR3 region has the DNA TGTGCCAGCAGTTACTCAGGACAGGGGGCCCACGAGCAGTACGTC. It is translated as CASSYSGQGAHEQYV.

The chain recombines TRBV24-1 with TRBJ2-1, with a possible D match to TRBD2 (5 bases). V lost 1 base and J lost 8, with 11 bases in between. Per the germline V gene, CDR1 is KGHDR and CDR2 is SFDVKD. This CDR3 contains 14 residues. Here the CDR3 DNA reads TGTGCCACCAGTGATTTTTCGGGGATCGATGAGCAGTTCTTC. Translating it yields CATSDFSGIDEQFF.

This clonotype was observed a handful of times. This chain links TRBV6-1 with TRBJ2-3, with D possibly TRBD1 on 6 matching bases. The CDR3 is 15 residues long. The germline V gene encodes CDR1 MNHNS and CDR2 SASEGT. Trimming left V 7 bases short and J 1 base short, with 15 bases between. CDR3 protein: CASTGGQLGTDTQYF. CDR3 in DNA: TGTGCCAGCACTGGGGGCCAGCTGGGCACAGATACGCAGTATTTT.

The chain joins TRBV10-2 to TRBJ2-2; D is undetermined. Trimming cost V 5 bases and J 4 bases, with 8 bases left between them. Germline V gene lookup returns CDR1 WSHSY and CDR2 SAAADI. The CDR3 is 13 residues long. CDR3 nucleotides: TGCGCCAGCAGTCCCAGCGCCACCGGGGAGCTGTTTTTT. The encoded protein is CASSPSATGELFF.

A few counts support this clonotype. J is TRBJ2-2 and V is TRBV29-1, with a tentative D call TRBD2 (7 bases). From germline, CDR1 is SQVTM and CDR2 ANQGSEA. With 4 bases removed from V and 7 bases from J, the gap between germline ends came to 19 bases. The CDR3 is made up of 15 amino acids. The CDR3 here is CSVGPQGRGSGELFF. The CDR3 nucleotides are TGCAGCGTTGGCCCTCAGGGGAGGGGTAGCGGGGAGCTGTTTTTT.

The chain combines TRBV5-6 with TRBJ2-5, with 7 bases aligning to TRBD2. Germline-derived CDR1 and CDR2 are SGHDT and YYEEEE. Trimming took 0 bases from V and 1 from J; bases not matched to a gene: 6. The CDR3 totals 16 residues. CDR3 bases: TGTGCCAGCAGCTTGGAGGCTAGCGGCTCCCAAGAGACCCAGTACTTC. Translating it yields CASSLEASGSQETQYF.